Shown below are 31 T cell receptor beta chains from a single sample sequenced in a study of regulatory T cells in long-lasting Graves disease. Time point meaning: persistent/refractory GD, antithyroid drugs over 5 years with positive TRAb. TCR sequences were obtained from RNA taken from PBMCs. Combining iRepertoire HTBI primers with Arm-PCR of CDR3 regions, the authors built TCR beta libraries. TCRdb used MiXCR to reprocess the multiplex PCR reads, holding one entry per CDR3 protein. Here the sample spans roughly 400,000 distinct CDR3 sequences, under 25% being singletons. Sequences were derived from peripheral blood mononuclear cells (PBMCs), sampled when the disease was refractory, from a patient treated with antithyroid drugs. These receptors came from a female donor with Graves disease.

The V and J genes are TRBV10-1 and TRBJ2-1; no clear D gene. The CDR3 spans 12 residues. V lost 3 bases and J 8 bases, leaving 8 bases between the germline ends. Germline V gives CDR1 WNHNN, CDR2 SYGVQD (reference sequence). CDR3 nucleotide sequence: TGCGCCAGCAGTGATACGGGCGATGAGCAGTTCTTC. It is translated as CASSDTGDEQFF.

This clonotype was found a few times. V is TRBV12-3 or TRBV12-4 and J is TRBJ2-2, with TRBD1 matching over 7 bases. The CDR3 consists of 16 residues. The J segment lost 2 bases and the V segment lost 5 bases, leaving 8 bases of the junction unmatched. The CDR3 spells CASSDPGQKNTGELFF. The CDR3 DNA follows: TGTGCCAGCAGTGACCCGGGACAGAAAAACACCGGGGAGCTGTTTTTT.

This clonotype has a handful of counts. This sequence joins TRBV12-3 or TRBV12-4 and TRBJ2-3, with 7 bases identical to TRBD2. There are 18 residues in the CDR3. The V and J ends lost 1 base and 2 bases, in that order; junction bases with no gene match: 12. CDR3 nucleotide sequence: TGTGCCAGCAGTTTAGGTCTACTAGCGCTGAAGAACACAGATACGCAGTATTTT. Residues: CASSLGLLALKNTDTQYF.

The chain links TRBV7-6 to TRBJ1-6; 10 bases map to TRBD1. Germline lookup yields CDR1 SGHVS and CDR2 FNYEAQ. The J segment lost 10 bases and the V segment lost 5 bases, leaving 5 bases of the junction unmatched. This CDR3 comprises 14 residues. The CDR3 loop reads CASSQGQGWSPLHF. CDR3 DNA sequence: TGTGCCAGCAGCCAGGGACAGGGGTGGTCACCCCTCCACTTT. Drawing the rest from reference TRBV7-6 and TRBJ1-6, the complete variable domain is GAGVSQSPRYKVTKRGQDVALRCDPISGHVSLYWYRQALGQGPEFLTYFNYEAQQDKSGLPNDRFSAERPEGSISTLTIQRTEQRDSAMYRCASSQGQGWSPLHFGNGTRLTVT.

The sample holds many counts of this clonotype. The chain combines TRBV12-3 or TRBV12-4 with TRBJ2-7; 8 bases map to TRBD2. The J segment lost 5 bases and the V segment lost 6 bases, leaving 9 bases of the junction unmatched. The CDR3 is made up of 14 amino acids. The CDR3 region is CASSPGAGVDEQYF. The CDR3 bases are TGTGCCAGCAGCCCGGGAGCGGGAGTGGACGAGCAGTACTTC.

This clonotype came up a few times. This chain joins TRBV5-1 and TRBJ2-2; no clear D. The V end was cut by 4 bases, the J end by 3 bases, with 7 bases between. In germline, CDR1 is SGHRS, CDR2 YFSETQ. This CDR3 is built from 13 residues. CDR3 coding DNA: TGCGCCAGCAGCCAACAGCACACCGGGGAGCTGTTTTTT. Its translation is CASSQQHTGELFF.

The chain joins TRBV7-9 to TRBJ2-2; 7 positions agree with TRBD2. V dropped 2 bases and J dropped 6; count of bases not matched to a gene: 9. The CDR3 extends over 16 amino acids. The germline gives CDR1 SEHNR, CDR2 FQNEAQ (reference sequence). The chain's CDR3 is CASSLLGRESPGELFF. The CDR3 coding sequence is TGTGCCAGCAGCTTACTTGGGCGGGAGTCCCCCGGGGAGCTGTTTTTT.

The chain has TRBV18 and TRBJ2-7; TRBD1 might be the D (6 bases). V lost 3 bases and J 2 bases, leaving 11 bases between the germline ends. CDR1 and CDR2 from the germline V gene are KGHSH and LQKENI. CDR3 length: 14 amino acids. The CDR3 is CASSPGASTYEQYF. In DNA form, the CDR3 reads TGTGCCAGCTCACCGGGGGCATCAACCTACGAGCAGTACTTC.

In regard to this clonotype: A read error may explain this, as a much larger clone is one base away. The J gene is TRBJ1-2, the V gene TRBV2; no firm D call. Germline V lookup: CDR1 SNHLY, CDR2 FYNNEI. Deletions cut 3 bases from V and 8 bases from J, with 13 bases between. CDR3 length: 13 residues. CDR3 amino acids: CASSDYSREGYTF. CDR3 nucleotides: TGTGCCAGCAGTGACTACTCCCGGGAGGGCTACACCTTC. The entire variable domain, with the rest obtained from reference TRBV2 and TRBJ1-2, is as follows: EPEVTQTPSHQVTQMGQEVILRCVPISNHLYFYWYRQILGQKVEFLVSFYNNEISEKSEIFDDQFSVERPDGSNFTLKIRSTKLEDSAMYFCASSDYSREGYTFGSGTRLTVV.

This clonotype showed up many times. The chain links TRBV6-2 or TRBV6-3 to TRBJ2-7; D ambiguous. Per germline, CDR1 MNHEY and CDR2 SVGEGT. The CDR3 extends over 12 amino acids. With 5 bases removed from V and 2 bases from J, the gap between germline ends came to 7 bases. The CDR3 DNA sequence: TGTGCCAGCAGTGAGTCAACCTACGAGCAGTACTTC. This gives the protein CASSESTYEQYF.

This clonotype was recorded many times. The chain recombines TRBV9 with TRBJ2-7; D not certain. Germline-derived CDR1 and CDR2 are SGDLS and YYNGEE. The CDR3 sequence is 14 residues long. Trimming left V 2 bases short and J 0 bases short, with 9 bases between. Here the CDR3 DNA reads TGTGCCAGCAGCGTTGGCGGAAGCTCCTACGAGCAGTACTTC. Translation: CASSVGGSSYEQYF.

This clonotype has only a few counts. The CDR3 nucleotides read TGTGCCAGCACTCAAAACAGCGCGGGGGATGAAAAACTGTTTTTT. Translating gives CASTQNSAGDEKLFF. The chain couples TRBV6-1 to TRBJ1-4; maybe TRBD1 (5 bases). V was trimmed by 7 bases and J by 6 bases, leaving 18 bases between them. The CDR3 runs 15 residues. Germline-derived CDR1 and CDR2 are MNHNS and SASEGT.

V gene TRBV5-4 combines with J gene TRBJ2-3; maybe TRBD2 (6 bases). The CDR3 length is 15 residues. V was trimmed by 1 base and J by 3 bases, leaving 12 bases between them. Germline V gene lookup returns CDR1 SGHNT and CDR2 YYREEE (reference sequence). DNA of the CDR3: TGTGCCAGCAGCTTGTGGTACGGGAGTACAGATACGCAGTATTTT. Translation: CASSLWYGSTDTQYF.

This clonotype was recorded a few times. The rearrangement links TRBV7-9 to TRBJ1-4, with D possibly matching TRBD1 (5 bases). This CDR3 is built from 15 residues. Per germline, CDR1 SEHNR and CDR2 FQNEAQ (reference sequence). Trimming stripped 1 base from V and 8 bases from J, with 14 bases between. The CDR3 sequence is CASSLVGQGEEKLFF. In DNA, the CDR3 is TGTGCCAGCAGCTTAGTGGGGCAGGGCGAAGAAAAACTGTTTTTT.

This sequence joins TRBV7-9 and TRBJ2-5; perhaps D is TRBD1 or TRBD2 (6 bases each). V was pared by 3 bases and J by 6 bases, with 11 bases between. CDR1 and CDR2 (germline): SEHNR, FQNEAQ (reference sequence). There are 13 residues in the CDR3. For the CDR3, the DNA is TGTGCCAGCAGCTTGGGGGGCTGGCAGACCCAGTACTTC. Translated: CASSLGGWQTQYF. The full variable domain, with the rest looked up from reference TRBV7-9 and TRBJ2-5, is DTGVSQNPRHKITKRGQNVTFRCDPISEHNRLYWYRQTLGQGPEFLTYFQNEAQLEKSRLLSDRFSAERPKGSFSTLEIQRTEQGDSAMYLCASSLGGWQTQYFGPGTRLLVL.

Only a few counts were recorded for this clonotype. This chain uses TRBV4-1 with TRBJ1-2; no definite D call. V lost 5 bases to trimming and J lost 0 bases, with 13 bases between them. Germline CDR1 and CDR2: MGHRA and YSYEKL. The CDR3 has 15 amino acids. The CDR3 loop is CASSKWTETNYGYTF. In DNA form, the CDR3 reads TGCGCCAGCAGCAAATGGACGGAAACTAACTATGGCTACACCTTC.

This clonotype was counted only a few times. The chain couples TRBV28 to TRBJ2-1; a possible D gene is TRBD2 (5 bases). CDR3 length: 13 amino acids. Germline CDR1 MDHEN, CDR2 SYDVKM. V was trimmed by 3 bases and J by 6 bases, leaving 9 bases between them. CDR3 coding DNA: TGTGCCAGCAGTTTCCCCAGCGGCAATGAGCAGTTCTTC. Its protein is CASSFPSGNEQFF.

Many counts were recorded for this clonotype. The CDR3 bases are TGCAGTGCTGGGCAGGCGGACTTTGAGACCCAGTACTTC. Encoded protein: CSAGQADFETQYF. V and J are TRBV20-1 and TRBJ2-5; D might be TRBD2 (5 bases). The CDR3 loop spans 13 amino acids. Germline V gene data show CDR1 as DFQATT and CDR2 as SNEGSKA (reference sequence). Trimming took 5 bases from V and 5 from J, leaving 15 bases between them.

In this sample, this clonotype turned up a few times. The gene calls are TRBV6-1 and TRBJ1-5, with 9 bases matching TRBD1. Germline V gene lookup returns CDR1 MNHNS and CDR2 SASEGT. The CDR3 covers 14 residues. Trimming cost V 10 bases and J 6 bases; bases outside gene matches: 10. The CDR3 nucleotides are TGTGCCAATCCCCTCCGGGACAGGGTTCAGCCCCAGCATTTT. Protein product: CANPLRDRVQPQHF.

This clonotype was detected only a few times. This chain links TRBV11-1 with TRBJ1-1, with D perhaps matching TRBD1 (5 bases). CDR3 length: 12 residues. V gave up 5 bases and J gave up 8 bases, with 12 bases separating them. Germline CDR1 reads SGHAT; CDR2 reads FQDESV (reference sequence). The CDR3 DNA follows: TGTGCCAGCAGCCAAGATAGGACAGAAGCTTTCTTT. Its protein product is CASSQDRTEAFF.

The chain has TRBV3-1 and TRBJ1-6, with no clear D. The CDR3 is 15 residues long. V lost 0 bases and J lost 7, with 10 bases in between. Germline V gene lookup returns CDR1 LGHDT and CDR2 YNNKEL (reference sequence). The CDR3 region has the DNA TGTGCCAGCAGCCAAGATGTAGGGTGGAATTCACCCCTCCACTTT. It yields the protein CASSQDVGWNSPLHF.

This clonotype showed up just a few times. This chain links TRBV5-4 with TRBJ2-5; D is unclear. With 4 bases removed from V and 2 bases from J, the gap between germline ends came to 15 bases. The CDR3 covers 15 residues. Germline-derived CDR1 and CDR2 are SGHNT and YYREEE (reference sequence). CDR3 nucleotides: TGTGCCAGCAGCCCGGGCCCAGGAAAGCAAGAGACCCAGTACTTC. It specifies CASSPGPGKQETQYF.

The chain uses TRBV4-1 and TRBJ2-7; D unclear. V dropped 4 bases and J dropped 0 bases, with 10 bases sitting between them. The germline gives CDR1 MGHRA, CDR2 YSYEKL. CDR3 size: 14 residues. The CDR3 DNA reads as TGCGCCAGCAGCCGCGGAGAAAACTCCTACGAGCAGTACTTC. Protein sequence: CASSRGENSYEQYF.

This chain uses TRBV3-1 with TRBJ1-1; tentative D call: TRBD1 (5 bases). V gave up 6 bases and J gave up 6 bases, with 14 bases separating them. The CDR3 consists of 13 residues. In germline, CDR1 is LGHDT, CDR2 YNNKEL (reference sequence). The CDR3 sequence: CASRKGVMAEAFF. The CDR3 DNA reads as TGTGCCAGCAGAAAAGGGGTAATGGCTGAAGCTTTCTTT. Combining the CDR3 with reference TRBV3-1 and TRBJ1-1 gives the whole variable domain DTAVSQTPKYLVTQMGNDKSIKCEQNLGHDTMYWYKQDSKKFLKIMFSYNNKELIINETVPNRFSPKSPDKAHLNLHINSLELGDSAVYFCASRKGVMAEAFFGQGTRLTVV.

This clonotype was observed a few times. This chain links TRBV15 with TRBJ1-4; no definite D call. The V end was cut by 0 bases, the J end by 0 bases, with 5 bases between. The CDR3 is 15 residues long. Germline V gives CDR1 LNHNV, CDR2 YYDKDF (reference sequence). CDR3 in amino acids: CATSRDPATNEKLFF. The CDR3 nucleotides are TGTGCCACCAGCAGAGACCCTGCAACTAATGAAAAACTGTTTTTT.

The rearrangement uses TRBV2 and TRBJ2-3; D may be TRBD2 (5 bases). The CDR3 runs to 14 residues. V gave up 6 bases and J gave up 5 bases, with 15 bases separating them. The V gene's germline CDR1 is SNHLY and CDR2 FYNNEI. CDR3 sequence reads: CASRQILAKDTQYF. For the CDR3, the DNA is TGTGCCAGCAGGCAAATCCTAGCTAAAGATACGCAGTATTTT.

This clonotype was seen many times. The chain has TRBV6-2 or TRBV6-3 and TRBJ1-1; TRBD1 matches 7 bases. CDR3 length equals 16 residues. The germline gives CDR1 MNHEY, CDR2 SVGEGT. V lost 6 bases to trimming and J lost 0 bases; unmatched junction nucleotides: 10. CDR3 in DNA: TGTGCCAGCAGGGAGGGACAGCAATTCATGAACACTGAAGCTTTCTTT. Translated, it gives CASREGQQFMNTEAFF.

This chain joins TRBV20-1 and TRBJ1-5; TRBD1 matches 9 bases. V lost 3 bases, J lost 3 bases, and 6 bases stayed unmatched. CDR1 and CDR2 (germline): DFQATT, SNEGSKA (reference sequence). This CDR3 contains 15 residues. The CDR3 nucleotides are TGCAGTGCTAGCGGGACAGGGACCATCAATCAGCCCCAGCATTTT. Translated, it gives CSASGTGTINQPQHF.

This clonotype was seen a handful of times. This may be a read error, as it is one base from a much larger clone. J is TRBJ2-7 and V is TRBV6-5; no clear D gene. CDR1 MNHEY and CDR2 SVGAGI come from the germline V gene. V was shortened by 2 bases and J by 2 bases, with 10 bases between the two germline ends. This CDR3 is built from 14 residues. The CDR3 nucleotides are TGTGCCAGCAGTTACGTGTTGGGTACCTACGAGCAGTACTTC. Protein product: CASSYVLGTYEQYF.

V gene TRBV5-6 combines with J gene TRBJ2-2; D is unclear. The CDR3 covers 16 residues. Trimming left V 4 bases short and J 3 bases short, with 16 bases between. In germline, CDR1 is SGHDT, CDR2 YYEEEE. DNA of the CDR3: TGTGCCAGCAGCCCGAAAACTGGGGTCTACACCGGGGAGCTGTTTTTT. It yields the protein CASSPKTGVYTGELFF.

The chain links TRBV20-1 to TRBJ2-7; TRBD2 aligns across 8 bases. Germline lookup yields CDR1 DFQATT and CDR2 SNEGSKA (reference sequence). Trimming at V came to 6 bases and at J to 4 bases, leaving 8 bases not matched to a gene. The CDR3 extends over 13 amino acids. This CDR3 reads CSASTSDRYEQYF. The DNA of the CDR3 is TGCAGTGCCTCGACTAGCGATCGTTACGAGCAGTACTTC.